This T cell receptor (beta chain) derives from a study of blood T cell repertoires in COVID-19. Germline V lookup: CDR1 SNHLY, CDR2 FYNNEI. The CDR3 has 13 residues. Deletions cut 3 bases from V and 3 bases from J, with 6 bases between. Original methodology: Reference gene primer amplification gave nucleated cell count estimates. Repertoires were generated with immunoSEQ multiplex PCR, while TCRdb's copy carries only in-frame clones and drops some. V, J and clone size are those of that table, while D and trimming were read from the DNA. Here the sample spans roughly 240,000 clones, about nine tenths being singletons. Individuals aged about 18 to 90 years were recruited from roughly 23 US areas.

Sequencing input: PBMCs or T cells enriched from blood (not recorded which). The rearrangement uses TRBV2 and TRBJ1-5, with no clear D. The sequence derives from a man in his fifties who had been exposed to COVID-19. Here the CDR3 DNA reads TGTGCCAGCAGTGAGCGGGTCAATCAGCCCCAGCATTTT. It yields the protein CASSERVNQPQHF.